A single sample is the source of the 22 T cell receptor beta chains below, sequenced in a study of T cells in Graves' hyperthyroidism and ophthalmopathy. Amplification targeted TCR beta CDR3 regions from RNA transcripts. TCR CDR3 regions were first amplified by RT-PCR with HTBI primers. TCRdb re-called the multiplex PCR reads with MiXCR, one entry per CDR3 protein. Of more than 500,000 distinct CDR3 sequences in the sample, approximately 44% were seen once. The sample consisted of peripheral blood or thyroid tissue (not recorded which). These receptors were taken from an adult woman with Graves' disease, either hyperthyroidism or ophthalmopathy (not recorded which).

J is TRBJ1-1 and V is TRBV12-3 or TRBV12-4; 7 bases agree with TRBD1. The CDR3 length is 15 residues. Trimming removed 6 bases from V and 5 bases from J; junction bases left unmatched: 12. The CDR3 sequence: CASSPGTVLDTEAFF. Written as DNA, the CDR3 is TGTGCCAGCAGCCCTGGGACAGTTTTAGATACTGAAGCTTTCTTT.

On this clonotype itself: Germline and junction disagree at one end, which may indicate a read error. This rearrangement joins TRBV9 to TRBJ1-3; no clear D gene. In germline, CDR1 is SGDLS, CDR2 YYNGEE. The CDR3 is 15 residues long. CDR3 nucleotides: TGTGCCAGCAGCGTAGGTGGTAGGGCTGGAAACACCATATACTTT. It yields the protein CASSVGGRAGNTIYF. The full variable domain, its missing parts supplied by reference TRBV9 and TRBJ1-3, is DSGVTQTPKHLITATGQRVTLRCSPRSGDLSVYWYQQSLDQGLQFLIQYYNGEERAKGNILERFSAQQFPDLHSELNLSSLELGDSALYFCASSVGGRAGNTIYFGEGSWLTVV.

The rearrangement links TRBV25-1 to TRBJ2-2; possibly TRBD1 for D (5 bases). CDR1 is MGHDK and CDR2 is SYGVNS in the germline V gene. This CDR3 is 17 amino acids long. V gave up 6 bases and J gave up 5 bases, with 22 bases separating them. This CDR3 reads CASSLTGGQGGTGELFF. DNA of the CDR3: TGTGCCAGCAGCTTAACGGGCGGCCAGGGTGGAACCGGGGAGCTGTTTTTT.

The chain employs TRBV11-2 and TRBJ2-5, with TRBD2 matching 7 bases. From germline, CDR1 is SGHAT and CDR2 FQNNGV. The CDR3 sequence is 14 residues long. The trim removed 7 bases at V and 2 bases at J, leaving 7 bases unmatched. DNA of the CDR3: TGTGCCAGCAATTTAGCGGGTCGTCAAGAGACCCAGTACTTC. Residues: CASNLAGRQETQYF. The variable domain in full, completed from reference TRBV11-2 and TRBJ2-5, reads EAGVAQSPRYKIIEKRQSVAFWCNPISGHATLYWYQQILGQGPKLLIQFQNNGVVDDSQLPKDRFSAERLKGVDSTLKIQPAKLEDSAVYLCASNLAGRQETQYFGPGTRLLVL.

This clonotype turned up a few times. This chain links TRBV10-3 with TRBJ2-7; 7 bases are shared with TRBD1. Germline values: CDR1 ENHRY, CDR2 SYGVKD. This CDR3 has 15 amino acids. The J segment lost 0 bases and the V segment lost 9 bases, leaving 11 bases of the junction unmatched. The CDR3 DNA follows: TGTGCCATTGCGTTACAGGACAGGTCCTCCTACGAGCAGTACTTC. This gives the protein CAIALQDRSSYEQYF.

This chain joins TRBV30 and TRBJ1-3; D call uncertain. Germline loops: CDR1 GTSNPN, CDR2 SVGIG (reference sequence). The CDR3 has 14 residues. Trimming removed 4 bases at V and 0 bases at J, with 10 bases between. This chain's CDR3 is CAWKRLHSGNTIYF. In nucleotides, the CDR3 is TGTGCCTGGAAGAGGCTACACTCTGGAAACACCATATATTTT.

V usage is TRBV19 and J usage is TRBJ2-5; D is unresolved. Per the germline V gene, CDR1 is LNHDA and CDR2 is SQIVND (reference sequence). Between the trimmed V and J ends, which lost 7 bases and 9 bases, there was a span of 21 bases. The CDR3 loop spans 14 amino acids. CDR3 coding DNA: TGTGCCAGTACTCCTGACGGGTCGGATCAGCCCCAGTACTTC. Its translation: CASTPDGSDQPQYF.

CDR3 loop: CASSLDGRVQETQYF. CDR3 DNA sequence: TGTGCCAGCAGCTTAGACGGGAGAGTGCAAGAGACCCAGTACTTC. This chain uses TRBV7-9 with TRBJ2-5; D may be TRBD2 (6 bases). The germline V gene encodes CDR1 SEHNR and CDR2 FQNEAQ (reference sequence). V lost 1 base and J 2 bases, leaving 11 bases between the germline ends. CDR3 size: 15 residues. Filled out from reference TRBV7-9 and TRBJ2-5, the complete variable domain reads DTGVSQNPRHKITKRGQNVTFRCDPISEHNRLYWYRQTLGQGPEFLTYFQNEAQLEKSRLLSDRFSAERPKGSFSTLEIQRTEQGDSAMYLCASSLDGRVQETQYFGPGTRLLVL.

This clonotype was counted ten times or more. This chain joins TRBV24-1 and TRBJ2-5, with TRBD1 matching 7 bases. With 4 bases clipped from V and 4 bases from J, the junction kept 8 bases outside the gene matches. The CDR3 has 15 amino acids. Germline values: CDR1 KGHDR, CDR2 SFDVKD. This chain's CDR3 is CATSDTTGSGETQYF. DNA of the CDR3: TGTGCCACCAGTGACACGACAGGGTCGGGAGAGACCCAGTACTTC.

This sequence joins TRBV2 and TRBJ1-6; D not certain. The CDR3 runs to 13 residues. Germline values: CDR1 SNHLY, CDR2 FYNNEI. CDR3 region: CVTHRDYNSPLHF. CDR3 DNA sequence: TGTGTCACCCATAGGGATTATAATTCACCCCTCCACTTT.

The chain recombines TRBV4-1 with TRBJ2-7; D possibly corresponds to TRBD2 (5 bases). This CDR3 region has 16 residues. Germline CDR1 and CDR2: MGHRA and YSYEKL. Trimming stripped 1 base from V and 1 base from J, with 14 bases between. CDR3 protein: CASSQGVGVRSYEQYF. The CDR3 DNA reads as TGCGCCAGCAGCCAAGGGGTGGGAGTACGGTCCTACGAGCAGTACTTC.

The gene calls are TRBV4-1 and TRBJ2-7; D remains ambiguous. Looked up from germline, CDR1 is MGHRA and CDR2 is YSYEKL. Between the trimmed V and J ends, which lost 5 bases and 2 bases, there was a span of 16 bases. This CDR3 has 15 residues. The CDR3 loop reads CASSKRVGNPYEQYF. CDR3 DNA: TGCGCCAGCAGCAAACGAGTAGGGAACCCCTACGAGCAGTACTTC.

The chain carries TRBV19 and TRBJ1-2, with D maybe TRBD1 (5 bases). V lost 4 bases and J lost 4, with 13 bases in between. This CDR3 region has 14 residues. Per germline, CDR1 LNHDA and CDR2 SQIVND (reference sequence). Written as DNA, the CDR3 is TGTGCCAGTAGTACGGCAGGGAGTGGCTATGGCTACACCTTC. This sequence encodes CASSTAGSGYGYTF. Full variable domain (rest looked up from reference TRBV19 and TRBJ1-2): DGGITQSPKYLFRKEGQNVTLSCEQNLNHDAMYWYRQDPGQGLRLIYYSQIVNDFQKGDIAEGYSVSREKKESFPLTVTSAQKNPTAFYLCASSTAGSGYGYTFGSGTRLTVV.

This clonotype was recorded many times. This chain joins TRBV7-9 and TRBJ1-2; D ambiguous. This CDR3 region has 13 residues. Germline values: CDR1 SEHNR, CDR2 FQNEAQ (reference sequence). Trimming took off 11 bases at V and 4 bases at J, with 17 bases between the two ends. CDR3 sequence: CASWAGGGYGYTF. DNA of the CDR3: TGTGCCTCCTGGGCAGGTGGTGGCTATGGCTACACCTTC.

As DNA, the CDR3 is TGTGCCAGCAGACGACAGGGGTTGAATGAGCAGTTCTTC. Translating gives CASRRQGLNEQFF. V and J are TRBV11-1 and TRBJ2-5; 8 bases are a match to TRBD1. The J call may be incorrect, as the DNA end agrees better with TRBJ2-1. This CDR3 spans 13 amino acids. Germline loops: CDR1 SGHAT, CDR2 FQDESV (reference sequence).

As to this clonotype: A clone one base away is much larger, so this may be a read error. V gene TRBV30 combines with J gene TRBJ1-1; a possible D gene is TRBD1 (6 bases). CDR3 length: 12 residues. V dropped 7 bases and J dropped 4 bases, with 13 bases sitting between them. Germline V CDR1 and CDR2: GTSNPN, SVGIG (reference sequence). The CDR3 DNA is TGTGCCTACAGGGTGCGATTCACTGAAGCTTTCTTT. Amino acids: CAYRVRFTEAFF. Full variable domain (outside the CDR3, taken from reference TRBV30 and TRBJ1-1): SQTIHQWPATLVQPVGSPLSLECTVEGTSNPNLYWYRQAAGRGLQLLFYSVGIGQISSEVPQNLSASRPQDRQFILSSKKLLLSDSGFYLCAYRVRFTEAFFGQGTRLTVV.

The chain recombines TRBV3-1 with TRBJ1-2, with D perhaps matching TRBD1 (5 bases). The CDR3 is 16 amino acids. Germline V gene lookup returns CDR1 LGHDT and CDR2 YNNKEL (reference sequence). Trimming pared 1 base from V and 3 bases from J, leaving 15 bases between. CDR3 sequence: CASSQGLGRAYYGYTF. Here the CDR3 DNA reads TGTGCCAGCAGCCAAGGGCTTGGCAGGGCCTACTATGGCTACACCTTC.

In this sample, this clonotype turned up many times. CDR3 amino acids: CSAKKGGGFSGANVLTF. CDR3 nucleotide sequence: TGCAGTGCTAAAAAGGGGGGCGGGTTCTCTGGGGCCAACGTCCTGACTTTC. The V gene is TRBV20-1, the J gene TRBJ2-6; D could derive from TRBD1 or TRBD2 (6 bases each). Germline CDR1 is DFQATT and CDR2 is SNEGSKA (reference sequence). This CDR3 spans 17 amino acids. V was trimmed by 4 bases and J by 0 bases, leaving 16 bases between them.

In its sample, this clonotype was seen a few times. The chain combines TRBV29-1 with TRBJ1-4; D remains ambiguous. The CDR3 sequence is 14 residues long. In germline, CDR1 is SQVTM, CDR2 ANQGSEA. The ends were cut back, 6 bases at V and 0 bases at J, with 11 bases in the middle. The CDR3, as DNA: TGCAGCGTGAGACGGGATGCAACTAATGAAAAACTGTTTTTT. Amino acid sequence: CSVRRDATNEKLFF. Combining the CDR3 with reference TRBV29-1 and TRBJ1-4 gives the whole variable domain SAVISQKPSRDICQRGTSLTIQCQVDSQVTMMFWYRQQPGQSLTLIATANQGSEATYESGFVIDKFPISRPNLTFSTLTVSNMSPEDSSIYLCSVRRDATNEKLFFGSGTQLSVL.

The rearrangement joins TRBV12-3 or TRBV12-4 to TRBJ1-2; D call uncertain. The CDR3 runs 13 residues. Trimming shortened V by 6 bases and J by 10 bases, and 18 bases separated the two germline ends. The CDR3 DNA follows: TGTGCCAGCAGCCCGCCGGGAAAGGAGCTCTACACCTTC. Residues: CASSPPGKELYTF.

This clonotype was picked up one time. The chain joins TRBV15 to TRBJ1-5, with D uncertain. Germline CDR1 is LNHNV and CDR2 is YYDKDF (reference sequence). This CDR3 contains 15 residues. The DNA of the CDR3 is TGTGCTAGAGATCGGGCGGATGGGGGCAATCAGCCCCAGCATTTT. Amino acid sequence: CARDRADGGNQPQHF.

This clonotype was observed at least ten times. The chain has TRBV5-6 and TRBJ2-7; 7 positions agree with TRBD1. This CDR3 spans 15 amino acids. Germline assignment: CDR1 SGHDT and CDR2 YYEEEE. Trimming at V came to 2 bases and at J to 0 bases, leaving 5 bases not matched to a gene. The CDR3: CASSFVDRASYEQYF. Written as DNA, the CDR3 is TGTGCCAGCAGCTTCGTTGACAGGGCCTCCTACGAGCAGTACTTC.